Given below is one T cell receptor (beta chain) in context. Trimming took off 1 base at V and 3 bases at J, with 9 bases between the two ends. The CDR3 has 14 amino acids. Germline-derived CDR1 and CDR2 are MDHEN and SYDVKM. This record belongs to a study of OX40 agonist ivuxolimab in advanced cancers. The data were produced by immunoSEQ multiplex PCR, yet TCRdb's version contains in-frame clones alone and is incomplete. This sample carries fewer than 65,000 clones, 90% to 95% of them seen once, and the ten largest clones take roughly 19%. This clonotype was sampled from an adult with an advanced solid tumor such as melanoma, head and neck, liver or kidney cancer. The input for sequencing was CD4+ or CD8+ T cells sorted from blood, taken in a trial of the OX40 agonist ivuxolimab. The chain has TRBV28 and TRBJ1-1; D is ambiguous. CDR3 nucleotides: TGTGCCAGCAGTTTATTAGCGACTTACACTGAAGCTTTCTTT. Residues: CASSLLATYTEAFF.